Presented here are 25 T cell receptor beta chains from one specimen sequenced in a study of PD-L1 blockade in urothelial cancer. Here immunoSEQ multiplex PCR was the method, and the copy in TCRdb shows in-frame clones only, minus some. The table records some 49,000 clones, around 90% of them present only once. The sequencing here drew on PBMCs, taken around atezolizumab (anti-PD-L1) treatment. These receptors were collected from a man aged 60 to 75 with urothelial cancer.

For the CDR3, the DNA is TGTGCCAGCAGTCAAGGTCGGGGTCGGTCGAATGGCTACACCTTC. It specifies CASSQGRGRSNGYTF. This sequence joins TRBV25-1 and TRBJ1-2; no definite D call. V was cut by 5 bases and J by 6 bases, with 19 bases left in between. The CDR3 totals 15 residues. Germline-derived CDR1 and CDR2 are MGHDK and SYGVNS.

J is TRBJ2-7 and V is TRBV10-3, with 7 bases matching TRBD1. The V gene's germline CDR1 is ENHRY and CDR2 SYGVKD. This CDR3 has 16 amino acids. Trimming cost V 2 bases and J 4 bases; bases outside gene matches: 11. The CDR3 here is CAISETSGTAKYEQYF. The DNA of the CDR3 is TGTGCCATCAGTGAGACGTCCGGGACAGCGAAATACGAGCAGTACTTC.

This clone appeared a single time. The DNA of the CDR3 is TGCAGTGCTAGAGATCAGGCCAGCTACACCTTC. It yields the protein CSARDQASYTF. The chain links TRBV20-1 to TRBJ1-2; no definite D call. The V end was cut by 0 bases, the J end by 9 bases, with 8 bases between. CDR3 length equals 11 residues. Germline V lookup: CDR1 DFQATT, CDR2 SNEGSKA (reference sequence).

This clone was found once. The chain combines TRBV4-3 with TRBJ2-7; D possibly corresponds to TRBD1 (6 bases). Per the germline V gene, CDR1 is LGHNA and CDR2 is YSLEER. This CDR3 has 15 residues. With 2 bases removed from V and 3 bases from J, the gap between germline ends came to 14 bases. The chain's CDR3 is CASSQLLGGSYEQYF. The DNA of the CDR3 is TGCGCCAGCAGCCAATTGTTAGGGGGAAGCTACGAGCAGTACTTC.

The rearrangement joins TRBV5-6 to TRBJ2-5, with TRBD2 identical over 8 bases. Germline assignment: CDR1 SGHDT and CDR2 YYEEEE. V trimming: 3 bases; J trimming: 4 bases; junction bases outside the gene matches: 11. This CDR3 spans 16 amino acids. The CDR3 spells CASSSRASGGRETQYF. CDR3 DNA: TGTGCCAGCAGCTCACGGGCGAGCGGGGGCAGAGAGACCCAGTACTTC.

The chain couples TRBV4-2 to TRBJ2-3; 9 bases are shared with TRBD2. Germline values: CDR1 LGHNA, CDR2 YNFKEQ. This CDR3 comprises 14 residues. The V and J ends lost 0 bases and 7 bases, in that order; junction bases with no gene match: 2. CDR3 sequence: CASSQEAGGYTQYF. CDR3 nucleotide sequence: TGTGCCAGCAGCCAAGAGGCGGGGGGGTATACGCAGTATTTT.

The V call is TRBV9, the J call TRBJ1-1; D is uncertain. Trimming shortened V by 0 bases and J by 7 bases, and 7 bases separated the two germline ends. CDR1 and CDR2 (germline): SGDLS, YYNGEE. The CDR3 length is 12 residues. The chain's CDR3 is CASSVGAHEAFF. CDR3 sequence (DNA): TGTGCCAGCAGCGTAGGAGCCCATGAAGCTTTCTTT.

This clone was recorded once. This chain joins TRBV6-5 and TRBJ2-7, with TRBD1 matching over 12 bases. The junction had 7 bases not matched to a gene; V was cut back by 7 bases and J by 6 bases. CDR1 is MNHEY, CDR2 SVGAGI, per germline. The length of the CDR3 is 14 residues. The CDR3 nucleotides read TGTGCCAGCAATACTCGGGACAGGGGGCGCGAGCAGTACTTC. It codes for CASNTRDRGREQYF.

The table lists this clone with a count of one. V gene TRBV2 combines with J gene TRBJ1-2, with 12 nucleotides matching TRBD1. The CDR3 runs 14 residues. V dropped 9 bases and J dropped 2; count of bases not matched to a gene: 4. Germline loops: CDR1 SNHLY, CDR2 FYNNEI. CDR3 coding DNA: TGTGCCAGAATGGGACAGGGGGCCAACTATGGCTACACCTTC. It is translated as CARMGQGANYGYTF.

For the CDR3, the DNA is TGTGCCAGCAGCCTACACCGGACAGGTAACAATGAGCAGTTCTTC. This encodes CASSLHRTGNNEQFF. The gene calls are TRBV7-3 and TRBJ2-1; TRBD1 matches at 7 bases. Trimming at V came to 5 bases and at J to 5 bases, leaving 9 bases not matched to a gene. Germline lookup yields CDR1 SGHTA and CDR2 FQGTGA. The CDR3 length is 15 residues. Supplemented by reference TRBV7-3 and TRBJ2-1, the full variable domain reads GAGVSQTPSNKVTEKGKYVELRCDPISGHTALYWYRQSLGQGPEFLIYFQGTGAADDSGLPNDRFFAVRPEGSVSTLKIQRTERGDSAVYLCASSLHRTGNNEQFFGPGTRLTVL.

In DNA form, the CDR3 reads TGTGCCAGCAGCTTAGCGGGGGCCCCCACAGATACGCAGTATTTT. It is translated as CASSLAGAPTDTQYF. The chain is built from TRBV7-9 and TRBJ2-3; tentative D call: TRBD1 (6 bases). CDR3 length equals 15 residues. V was cut by 0 bases and J by 2 bases, with 9 bases left in between. CDR1 and CDR2 from the germline V gene are SEHNR and FQNEAQ (reference sequence).

This sequence joins TRBV7-8 and TRBJ2-6; perhaps TRBD1 as D (5 bases). Trimming took off 1 base at V and 5 bases at J, with 15 bases between the two ends. Per the germline V gene, CDR1 is SGHVS and CDR2 is FQNEAQ. The CDR3 runs to 17 residues. CDR3: CASSLGGSSIRANVLTF. The CDR3 DNA reads as TGTGCCAGCAGCTTAGGGGGCAGTTCGATCCGGGCCAACGTCCTGACTTTC.

The chain is built from TRBV4-1 and TRBJ2-7, with 7 bases lining up with TRBD2. J gave up 7 bases and V 1 base, and 10 bases lay outside the gene matches. The length of the CDR3 is 15 residues. The germline CDR1 and CDR2 sequences are MGHRA and YSYEKL. This CDR3 reads CASSQVVRQAGEQYF. For the CDR3, the DNA is TGCGCCAGCAGCCAAGTCGTCCGCCAAGCGGGGGAGCAGTACTTC.

This clone was counted only a few times. The chain joins TRBV7-9 to TRBJ1-5, with 9 nucleotides matching TRBD1. The germline CDR1 and CDR2 sequences are SEHNR and FQNEAQ (reference sequence). This CDR3 spans 16 amino acids. J gave up 6 bases and V 6 bases, and 12 bases lay outside the gene matches. CDR3 protein: CASSPGTGRMTQPQHF. Written as DNA, the CDR3 is TGTGCCAGCAGTCCCGGGACAGGGAGGATGACTCAGCCCCAGCATTTT.

This rearrangement joins TRBV7-2 to TRBJ2-7; 10 bases align to TRBD2. J gave up 2 bases and V 3 bases, and 1 base lay outside the gene matches. The germline gives CDR1 SGHTA, CDR2 FQGNSA. CDR3 size: 14 residues. The CDR3 nucleotides are TGTGCCAGCAGCTTGAGCGGGGGGGCCTACGAGCAGTACTTC. As protein: CASSLSGGAYEQYF.

The J gene is TRBJ2-3, the V gene TRBV5-1; 9 bases are shared with TRBD1. The CDR3 has 15 residues. Germline trimming cut 7 bases from V and 3 bases from J; bases unmatched to any gene: 9. Germline V gene lookup returns CDR1 SGHRS and CDR2 YFSETQ. CDR3 in DNA: TGCGCCAGCGGGGACAGGGCGCAGCGGACAGATACGCAGTATTTT. It encodes CASGDRAQRTDTQYF.

The CDR3 sequence: CASSNRQGQNQPQHF. The CDR3 nucleotides read TGTGCCAGCAGCAACAGACAGGGTCAAAATCAGCCCCAGCATTTT. The chain is built from TRBV6-6 and TRBJ1-5, with 7 bases that match TRBD1. Germline-derived CDR1 and CDR2 are MNHNY and SVGAGI (reference sequence). This CDR3 is built from 15 residues. Losses at the gene ends were 6 bases for V and 4 bases for J; bases not matched to a gene: 9.

The chain recombines TRBV25-1 with TRBJ2-7; D gene uncertain. The V gene's germline CDR1 is MGHDK and CDR2 SYGVNS. CDR3 length: 10 residues. Deletions cut 9 bases from V and 4 bases from J, with 7 bases between. The DNA of the CDR3 is TGTGCCAGTCTGAGGTACGAGCAGTACTTC. Protein product: CASLRYEQYF.

The CDR3 DNA follows: TGTGCCAGCAGTCCCCGGACAGGGGGACCCACTGAAGCTTTCTTT. Encoded protein: CASSPRTGGPTEAFF. The rearrangement links TRBV28 to TRBJ1-1, with 10 nucleotides matching TRBD1. CDR1 is MDHEN, CDR2 SYDVKM, per germline. With 5 bases clipped from V and 4 bases from J, the junction kept 7 bases outside the gene matches. This CDR3 has 15 residues. The full variable domain, rest sourced from reference TRBV28 and TRBJ1-1, is DVKVTQSSRYLVKRTGEKVFLECVQDMDHENMFWYRQDPGLGLRLIYFSYDVKMKEKGDIPEGYSVSREKKERFSLILESASTNQTSMYLCASSPRTGGPTEAFFGQGTRLTVV.

The rearrangement uses TRBV10-3 and TRBJ2-1, with D maybe TRBD2 (6 bases). CDR1 ENHRY and CDR2 SYGVKD come from the germline V gene. Trimming pared 2 bases from V and 0 bases from J, leaving 8 bases between. The CDR3 is 15 amino acids. CDR3 DNA sequence: TGTGCCATCAGTGAGCGGGGGAGCTCCTACAATGAGCAGTTCTTC. It codes for CAISERGSSYNEQFF.

A single count supports this clone. The chain has TRBV6-5 and TRBJ2-6; 7 bases are shared with TRBD1. Germline V lookup: CDR1 MNHEY, CDR2 SVGAGI. Trimming took 7 bases from V and 4 from J; bases not matched to a gene: 7. The CDR3 runs to 15 residues. Written as DNA, the CDR3 is TGTGCCAGCACTATAGGGGGCGCCGGGGCCAACGTCCTGACTTTC. Amino acid sequence: CASTIGGAGANVLTF.

V is TRBV10-1 and J is TRBJ2-1, with D maybe TRBD1 (6 bases). The germline V gene has CDR1 WNHNN and CDR2 SYGVQD (reference sequence). The CDR3 is made up of 13 amino acids. Trimming removed 5 bases from V and 4 bases from J, with 9 bases in between. CDR3 bases: TGCGCCAGCAGTCCCGGACAGTACAATGAGCAGTTCTTC. Translated: CASSPGQYNEQFF.

The chain employs TRBV5-1 and TRBJ2-3; maybe TRBD2 (5 bases). V was shortened by 1 base and J by 3 bases, with 9 bases between the two germline ends. CDR1 SGHRS and CDR2 YFSETQ come from the germline V gene. This CDR3 region has 14 residues. The DNA for the CDR3 is TGCGCCAGCAGCTTGTTTGGGAGAACAGATACGCAGTATTTT. Translating gives CASSLFGRTDTQYF.

This chain connects TRBV7-2 to TRBJ2-2, with 10 nucleotides matching TRBD1. This CDR3 is 15 amino acids long. J lost 5 bases, V lost 5 bases, and 5 bases had no gene match. CDR1 and CDR2 (germline): SGHTA, FQGNSA. CDR3 bases: TGTGCCAGCAGCAAGACAGGGGGCCGGACCGGGGAGCTGTTTTTT. This gives the protein CASSKTGGRTGELFF.

The chain carries TRBV6-5 and TRBJ1-6, with a tentative D call TRBD1 (6 bases). The ends were cut back, 10 bases at V and 7 bases at J, with 17 bases in the middle. Germline V CDR1 and CDR2: MNHEY, SVGAGI. This CDR3 has 14 residues. The CDR3 loop is CATGADRLNSPLHF. In DNA form, the CDR3 reads TGTGCCACCGGGGCGGACAGACTAAATTCACCCCTCCACTTT.